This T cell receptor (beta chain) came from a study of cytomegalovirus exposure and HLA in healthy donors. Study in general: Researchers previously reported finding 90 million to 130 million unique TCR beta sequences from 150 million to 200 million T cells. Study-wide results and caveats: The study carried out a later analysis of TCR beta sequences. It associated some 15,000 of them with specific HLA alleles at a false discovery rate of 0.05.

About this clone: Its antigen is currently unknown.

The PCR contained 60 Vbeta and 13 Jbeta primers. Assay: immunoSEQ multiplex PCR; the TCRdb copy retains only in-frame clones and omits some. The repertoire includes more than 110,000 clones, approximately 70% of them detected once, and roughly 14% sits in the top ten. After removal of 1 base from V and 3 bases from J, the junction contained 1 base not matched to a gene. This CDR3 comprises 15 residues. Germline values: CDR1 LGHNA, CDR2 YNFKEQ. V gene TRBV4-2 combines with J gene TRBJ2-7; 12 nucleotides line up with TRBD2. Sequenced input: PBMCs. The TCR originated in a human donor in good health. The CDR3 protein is CASSQGGLAGYEQYF. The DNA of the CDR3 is TGTGCCAGCAGCCAAGGGGGACTAGCGGGCTACGAGCAGTACTTC.